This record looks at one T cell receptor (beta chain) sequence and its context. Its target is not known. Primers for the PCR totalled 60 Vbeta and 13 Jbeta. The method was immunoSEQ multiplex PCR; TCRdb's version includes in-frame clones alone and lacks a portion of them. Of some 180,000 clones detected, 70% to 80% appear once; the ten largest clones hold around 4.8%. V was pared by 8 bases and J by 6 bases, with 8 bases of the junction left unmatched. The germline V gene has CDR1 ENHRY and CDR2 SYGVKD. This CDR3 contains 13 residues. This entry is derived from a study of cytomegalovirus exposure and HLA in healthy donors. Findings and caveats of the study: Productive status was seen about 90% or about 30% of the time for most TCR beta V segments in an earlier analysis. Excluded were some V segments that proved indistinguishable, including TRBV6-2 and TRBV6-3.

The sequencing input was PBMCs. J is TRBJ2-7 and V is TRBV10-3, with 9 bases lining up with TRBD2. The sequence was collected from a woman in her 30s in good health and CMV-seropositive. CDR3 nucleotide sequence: TGTGCCATCCAAGTTAGCGGGAGTGGCGAGCAGTACTTC. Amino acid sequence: CAIQVSGSGEQYF.